The clone carrying this T cell receptor beta chain was seen just once. Its cognate antigen is unknown. This sample is part of a study of shared clonotypes between healthy human individuals. General observations from the study: Sorted-subset sequencing was shown by rarefaction to be incomplete despite large depth.

Trimming took 2 bases from V and 8 from J; bases not matched to a gene: 10. The germline gives CDR1 KGHSH, CDR2 LQKENI. CDR3 length equals 15 residues. Genomic DNA per cell subset filled all wells of several immunoSEQ plates. Some clones are missing from TCRdb's copy, which holds only in-frame ones; the method was immunoSEQ multiplex PCR. The data contain millions of clones, just over 90% of them singletons. This receptor was taken from a man aged 18 to 30 in good health. Some clones in this sample may be carry-over from other donors' samples. The genes are TRBV18 and TRBJ1-2; 8 bases align to TRBD1. What was sequenced was naive CD4+ T cells from PBMCs. As to subset: CD45RA+ positively selected. CDR3 bases: TGTGCCAGCTCACCAAGGGCAGGGGGCGAGGAAGGCTACACCTTC. This translates into CASSPRAGGEEGYTF.